These 19 T cell receptor beta chains share one sample of origin, sequenced in a study of T cell clonotyping in hematopoietic cell transplantation. Repertoires were generated with immunoSEQ multiplex PCR, while TCRdb's copy carries only in-frame clones and drops some. The sample contains around 9,500 clones, roughly 93% of which appear only once. The source was PBMCs, collected 100 days after allogeneic stem cell transplant. The receptors derive from a male patient in his fifties or sixties who had an allogeneic stem cell transplant from a related donor, so T cells may come from the graft donor. Some clones in this sample may be carry-over from other donors' samples.

In DNA, the CDR3 is TGTGCCATCCGGGGGACAGCGAACACCGGGGAGCTGTTTTTT. This translates into CAIRGTANTGELFF. The chain combines TRBV10-3 with TRBJ2-2; D may be TRBD1 (7 bases). This CDR3 region has 14 residues. CDR1 is ENHRY and CDR2 is SYGVKD in the germline V gene. The V and J ends lost 8 bases and 0 bases respectively, with 10 bases between them.

V gene TRBV9 combines with J gene TRBJ2-1; TRBD2 matches at 9 bases. The CDR3 covers 14 residues. V dropped 3 bases and J dropped 5; count of bases not matched to a gene: 3. Germline V gene lookup returns CDR1 SGDLS and CDR2 YYNGEE. The CDR3 nucleotides read TGTGCCAGCAGCGACAGCGGGGGGAACAATGAGCAGTTCTTC. It is translated as CASSDSGGNNEQFF. The variable domain in full, with the rest retrieved from reference TRBV9 and TRBJ2-1, is DSGVTQTPKHLITATGQRVTLRCSPRSGDLSVYWYQQSLDQGLQFLIQYYNGEERAKGNILERFSAQQFPDLHSELNLSSLELGDSALYFCASSDSGGNNEQFFGPGTRLTVL.

The chain links TRBV2 to TRBJ1-2; 7 bases map to TRBD1. Germline CDR1 SNHLY, CDR2 FYNNEI. This CDR3 is 13 amino acids long. With V trimmed by 10 bases and J by 4 bases, 9 bases remained unmatched. This CDR3 is CATEYRGGYGYTF. For the CDR3, the DNA is TGTGCCACCGAATACAGGGGAGGCTATGGCTACACCTTC.

The V and J genes are TRBV5-6 and TRBJ2-3, with 7 bases lining up with TRBD2. This CDR3 spans 15 amino acids. V shed 4 bases, J shed 1 base, and the junction held 6 bases outside the gene matches. The germline gives CDR1 SGHDT, CDR2 YYEEEE. CDR3 in DNA: TGTGCCAGCAGCGAAGGACTAGTCGGCACAGATACGCAGTATTTT. This encodes CASSEGLVGTDTQYF. The full variable domain, its missing parts supplied by reference TRBV5-6 and TRBJ2-3, is DAGVTQSPTHLIKTRGQQVTLRCSPKSGHDTVSWYQQALGQGPQFIFQYYEEEERQRGNFPDRFSGHQFPNYSSELNVNALLLGDSALYLCASSEGLVGTDTQYFGPGTRLTVL.

This chain uses TRBV14 with TRBJ1-5; D gene uncertain. The CDR3 sequence is 15 residues long. Trimming removed 4 bases from V and 2 bases from J, with 12 bases in between. Germline V lookup: CDR1 SGHDN, CDR2 FVKESK. CDR3 nucleotides: TGTGCCAGCAGCCTCGCAGGAGGAGGCAATCAGCCCCAGCATTTT. Protein: CASSLAGGGNQPQHF.

CDR3: CASSPPGTSNEKLFF. As DNA, the CDR3 is TGTGCCAGTAGCCCCCCGGGGACCTCTAATGAAAAACTGTTTTTT. The chain is built from TRBV19 and TRBJ1-4; tentatively, D is TRBD1 (5 bases). Per the germline V gene, CDR1 is LNHDA and CDR2 is SQIVND (reference sequence). The CDR3 consists of 15 residues. The V gene lost 6 bases and the J gene lost 3 bases, with 14 bases spanning the gap.

J is TRBJ1-5 and V is TRBV6-6, with D perhaps matching TRBD1 (5 bases). Deletions cut 0 bases from V and 3 bases from J, with 12 bases between. CDR1 MNHNY and CDR2 SVGAGI come from the germline V gene (reference sequence). There are 16 residues in the CDR3. CDR3 protein: CASSYSRGALNQPQHF. CDR3 coding DNA: TGTGCCAGCAGTTACTCGAGAGGGGCTCTCAATCAGCCCCAGCATTTT.

This sequence joins TRBV5-4 and TRBJ1-2, with D possibly matching TRBD1 (5 bases). This CDR3 contains 14 residues. CDR1 and CDR2 (germline): SGHNT, YYREEE (reference sequence). V was cut by 0 bases and J by 7 bases, with 13 bases left in between. The chain's CDR3 is CASSLVGAQGGYTF. The DNA of the CDR3 is TGTGCCAGCAGCTTGGTAGGGGCGCAGGGTGGCTACACCTTC.

The CDR3 loop is CASRTGRGQPQHF. The CDR3 nucleotides read TGTGCCAGCAGAACAGGGCGCGGTCAGCCCCAGCATTTT. The chain joins TRBV28 to TRBJ1-5; TRBD1 might be the D (6 bases). The V gene lost 6 bases and the J gene lost 6 bases, with 12 bases spanning the gap. The length of the CDR3 is 13 residues. Germline assignment: CDR1 MDHEN and CDR2 SYDVKM.

The rearrangement links TRBV27 to TRBJ1-5; 7 bases match TRBD1. Trimming cost V 3 bases and J 4 bases; bases outside gene matches: 6. The CDR3 has 15 amino acids. Germline V gene lookup returns CDR1 MNHEY and CDR2 SMNVEV (reference sequence). In nucleotides, the CDR3 is TGTGCCAGCAGTTTGGCCCGACAGGGAAATCAGCCCCAGCATTTT. This translates into CASSLARQGNQPQHF.

The chain employs TRBV27 and TRBJ1-4; D possibly corresponds to TRBD1 (6 bases). Germline V gene lookup returns CDR1 MNHEY and CDR2 SMNVEV (reference sequence). There are 14 residues in the CDR3. Trimming took 6 bases from V and 8 from J, leaving 16 bases between them. The CDR3 reads CASRIQVQGEKLFF. The CDR3 region has the DNA TGTGCCAGCAGAATACAGGTCCAGGGGGAAAAACTGTTTTTT.

The gene calls are TRBV4-1 and TRBJ2-7; 10 bases align to TRBD2. There are 14 residues in the CDR3. Germline CDR1 and CDR2: MGHRA and YSYEKL. J gave up 4 bases and V 4 bases, and 4 bases lay outside the gene matches. The CDR3 nucleotides are TGCGCCAGCAGCCTAACTAGCGGGACTTACGAGCAGTACTTC. Translating gives CASSLTSGTYEQYF.

This clone appeared a few times. The V gene is TRBV19, the J gene TRBJ1-6, with 9 bases identical to TRBD1. CDR3 length: 14 amino acids. CDR1 is LNHDA and CDR2 is SQIVND in the germline V gene (reference sequence). With V trimmed by 6 bases and J by 7 bases, 4 bases remained unmatched. The CDR3 DNA is TGTGCCAGTAGCGGAACAGGGGGCAATTCACCCCTCCACTTT. This sequence encodes CASSGTGGNSPLHF. The full variable domain, with the rest looked up from reference TRBV19 and TRBJ1-6, is DGGITQSPKYLFRKEGQNVTLSCEQNLNHDAMYWYRQDPGQGLRLIYYSQIVNDFQKGDIAEGYSVSREKKESFPLTVTSAQKNPTAFYLCASSGTGGNSPLHFGNGTRLTVT.

V gene TRBV28 combines with J gene TRBJ1-1, with D unclear. CDR1 and CDR2 (germline): MDHEN, SYDVKM. Trimming shortened V by 1 base and J by 1 base, and 7 bases separated the two germline ends. This CDR3 has 14 amino acids. CDR3 protein: CASSLLLGNTEAFF. The CDR3 nucleotides are TGTGCCAGCAGTTTATTATTGGGGAACACTGAAGCTTTCTTT.

The chain recombines TRBV4-1 with TRBJ2-4, with 7 bases lining up with TRBD2. This CDR3 is 16 amino acids long. From germline, CDR1 is MGHRA and CDR2 YSYEKL. V lost 0 bases, J lost 8 bases, and 10 bases stayed unmatched. The chain's CDR3 is CASSQDQARAGDIQYF. CDR3 DNA sequence: TGCGCCAGCAGCCAAGATCAAGCAAGGGCGGGAGACATTCAGTACTTC.

V is TRBV14 and J is TRBJ2-2, with 9 bases lining up with TRBD2. The CDR3 has 17 residues. The V and J ends lost 0 bases and 7 bases, in that order; junction bases with no gene match: 9. Germline CDR1 reads SGHDN; CDR2 reads FVKESK. The CDR3 sequence is CASSQDAAGGPGGELFF. The CDR3 nucleotides read TGTGCCAGCAGCCAAGACGCTGCGGGGGGGCCCGGCGGGGAGCTGTTTTTT. Looking up the rest from reference TRBV14 and TRBJ2-2 gives the full variable domain: EAGVTQFPSHSVIEKGQTVTLRCDPISGHDNLYWYRRVMGKEIKFLLHFVKESKQDESGMPNNRFLAERTGGTYSTLKVQPAELEDSGVYFCASSQDAAGGPGGELFFGEGSRLTVL.

This sequence joins TRBV11-2 and TRBJ2-2, with D perhaps TRBD2 (5 bases). Trimming left V 8 bases short and J 2 bases short, with 12 bases between. The CDR3 consists of 14 residues. The germline CDR1 and CDR2 sequences are SGHAT and FQNNGV. CDR3 amino acids: CASAHRGNTGELFF. The DNA for the CDR3 is TGTGCCAGCGCCCACCGGGGTAACACCGGGGAGCTGTTTTTT.

The rearrangement links TRBV30 to TRBJ2-1; D is possibly TRBD2 (6 bases). Trimming took 1 base from V and 1 from J, leaving 11 bases between them. CDR1 is GTSNPN, CDR2 SVGIG, per germline (reference sequence). The CDR3 is 15 amino acids. Here the CDR3 DNA reads TGTGCCTGGAGTGGTGCGGGGTTTTCCTACAATGAGCAGTTCTTC. Translating it yields CAWSGAGFSYNEQFF.

Here the CDR3 DNA reads TGTGCCAGTAGTCCCACAGGAGGGGCGGAAACCTTAAATCAGCCCCAGCATTTT. Its protein is CASSPTGGAETLNQPQHF. V gene TRBV19 combines with J gene TRBJ1-5; perhaps TRBD1 as D (5 bases). Germline V gene lookup returns CDR1 LNHDA and CDR2 SQIVND (reference sequence). This CDR3 contains 18 residues. V dropped 5 bases and J dropped 4 bases, with 24 bases sitting between them.